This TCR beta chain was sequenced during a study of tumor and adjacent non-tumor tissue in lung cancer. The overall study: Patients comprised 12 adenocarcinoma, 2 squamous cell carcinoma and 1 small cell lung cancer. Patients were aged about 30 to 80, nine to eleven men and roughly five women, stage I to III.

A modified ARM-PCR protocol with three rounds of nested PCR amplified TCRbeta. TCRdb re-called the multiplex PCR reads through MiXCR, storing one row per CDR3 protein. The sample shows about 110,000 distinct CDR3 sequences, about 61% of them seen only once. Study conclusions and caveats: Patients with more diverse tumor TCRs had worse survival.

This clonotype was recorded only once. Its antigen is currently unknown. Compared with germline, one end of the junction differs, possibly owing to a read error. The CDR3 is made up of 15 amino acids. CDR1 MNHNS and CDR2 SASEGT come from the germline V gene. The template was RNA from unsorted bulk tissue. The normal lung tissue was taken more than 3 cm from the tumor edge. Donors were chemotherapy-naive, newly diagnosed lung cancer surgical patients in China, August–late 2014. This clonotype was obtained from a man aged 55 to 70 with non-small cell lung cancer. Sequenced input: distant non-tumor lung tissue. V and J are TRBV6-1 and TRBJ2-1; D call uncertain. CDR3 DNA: TGTGTCAGCCGGCAGGAGAAGGTGGCCTACAATGAGCAATTCTTC. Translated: CVSRQEKVAYNEQFF.